The rows below give T cell receptor beta chains drawn from one sample of a study of chemoradiotherapy in HPV16-positive cancers. Assay used: immunoSEQ multiplex PCR; TCRdb lists only in-frame clones, some missing. The table shows 30,000 to 40,000 clones, with 76% occurring only once. This material consisted of blood, taken from a patient who underwent chemoradiotherapy. Receptors were obtained from a human donor with HPV-associated anogenital cancer. The CDR3 runs from the conserved cysteine through the conserved F or W. The D gene is left open where the match is weak. Clone size appears in some rows only: once, few, many, or a class for an expanded clone.

j_call clone_size cdr3_length v_call d_call cdr3_nt cdr3_aa
TRBJ2-3 . 16 TRBV5-4 . TGTGCCAGCAGCTTGGCTCGGTCTACTGCCACAGATACGCAGTATTTT CASSLARSTATDTQYF
TRBJ1-4 . 14 TRBV5-4 . TGTGCCAGCAGCTTAACAGGGTTTAATGAAAAACTGTTTTTT CASSLTGFNEKLFF
TRBJ2-5 . 13 TRBV5-1 . TGCGCCAGCAGCGAAATGCCCCAAGAGACCCAGTACTTC CASSEMPQETQYF
TRBJ2-1 . 15 TRBV14 . TGTGCCAGCAGCCAAGCGGGGTTCTCCTACAATGAGCAGTTCTTC CASSQAGFSYNEQFF
TRBJ1-2 . 13 TRBV7-3 . TGTGCCAGCAGCCGGGACGGTAGCTATGGCTACACCTTC CASSRDGSYGYTF
TRBJ1-2 . 13 TRBV18 . TGTGCCAGCTCACCAGTGGGGGAGAATGGCTACACCTTC CASSPVGENGYTF
TRBJ2-7 . 16 TRBV19 TRBD2 TGTGCCAGTAGGGATTCTGGGGCCCGGGGGGTTTACGAGCAGTACTTC CASRDSGARGVYEQYF
TRBJ1-1 . 19 TRBV15 . TGTGCCACCAGCAGCCCCCAAGGTCGGGGGCGCAGGGGGAACACTGAAGCTTTCTTT CATSSPQGRGRRGNTEAFF
TRBJ2-1 . 14 TRBV10-3 . TGTGCCATCCGATGGAGTGAGGTCTACAATGAGCAGTTCTTC CAIRWSEVYNEQFF
TRBJ2-7 . 15 TRBV27 . TGTGCCAGCACCCCCGTCCGGGGGGCTACTTACGAGCAGTACTTC CASTPVRGATYEQYF
TRBJ2-1 . 11 TRBV5-1 . TGCGCCAGCAGAGACTACAATGAGCAGTTCTTC CASRDYNEQFF
TRBJ2-2 . 14 TRBV29-1 . TGCAGCGTTGCGGCTTTTGAGGGGGCCGGGGAGCTGTTTTTT CSVAAFEGAGELFF
TRBJ1-6 . 16 TRBV21-1 . TGTGCCAGCAGAACCGAGGGGAGCTCCTATAATTCACCCCTCCACTTT CASRTEGSSYNSPLHF
TRBJ2-7 . 13 TRBV4-1 . TGCGCCAGCAGCCAACTGACAGGTTACGAGCAGTACTTC CASSQLTGYEQYF
TRBJ1-5 . 15 TRBV4-3 . TGCGCCAGCAGCCAAGATTGGCTGATCAATCAGCCCCAGCATTTT CASSQDWLINQPQHF
TRBJ2-7 . 15 TRBV27 TRBD2 TGTGCCAGCAGTTGGGCCGGGACTAGCGGTTACGAGCAGTACTTC CASSWAGTSGYEQYF
TRBJ2-1 . 15 TRBV18 . TGTGCCAGCTCACCGGGCAGTGGGAGTTACAATGAGCAGTTCTTC CASSPGSGSYNEQFF
TRBJ1-3 . 15 TRBV2 TRBD1 TGTGCCAGCAGCCCTCAGGGGGTCTCTGGAAACACCATATATTTT CASSPQGVSGNTIYF
TRBJ1-2 . 14 TRBV7-9 TRBD1 TGTGCCAGCAGCATGGAGGGACAGTACTATGGCTACACCTTC CASSMEGQYYGYTF
TRBJ2-5 . 16 TRBV18 TRBD1 TGTGCCAGCTCACCAGTAACAGGGGCCGGTGGAGAGACCCAGTACTTC CASSPVTGAGGETQYF
TRBJ1-4 once 17 TRBV18 TRBD1 TGTGCCAGCTCACCACCGTTACAGGGGGATATTTATGAAAAACTGTTTTTT CASSPPLQGDIYEKLFF
TRBJ1-3 . 13 TRBV6-6 . TGTGCCGGGAATCAGGGTCAAGGAAACACCATATATTTT CAGNQGQGNTIYF
TRBJ2-7 . 15 TRBV11-3 TRBD1 TGTGCCAGCAGCAGGACAGGGGGCGCAAATGGAGAGCAGTACTTC CASSRTGGANGEQYF
TRBJ1-1 . 15 TRBV10-1 TRBD1 TGCGCCAGCAGTACGGGACAGGCGATGAACACTGAAGCTTTCTTT CASSTGQAMNTEAFF
TRBJ2-1 . 14 TRBV29-1 TRBD1 TGCAGCGCCAGAAGTGGACAGGGAAACGTTGAGCAGTTCTTC CSARSGQGNVEQFF
TRBJ2-6 . 15 TRBV5-5 . TGTGCCAGCAGCCTGAGAGTGTCTGGGGCCAACGTCCTGACTTTC CASSLRVSGANVLTF
TRBJ2-2 . 15 TRBV5-1 . TGCGCCAGCAGCACAGGGCAGACGAACACCGGGGAGCTGTTTTTT CASSTGQTNTGELFF
TRBJ1-5 . 15 TRBV5-1 . TGCGCCAGCAGCCCTGGACTGATGAGCAATCAGCCCCAGCATTTT CASSPGLMSNQPQHF
TRBJ2-3 . 15 TRBV7-9 . TGTGCCAGCAGCTTAAAGGGGATTGCCACAGATACGCAGTATTTT CASSLKGIATDTQYF
TRBJ1-2 . 14 TRBV6-4 TRBD1 TGTGCCAGCAGTGCGGACAGGTCCTCCTATGGCTACACCTTC CASSADRSSYGYTF
TRBJ2-7 few 15 TRBV5-4 . TGTGCCAGCAGCTTGGCCGGATATGGGGGCAACGAGCAGTACTTC CASSLAGYGGNEQYF
TRBJ2-1 . 12 TRBV2 . TGTGCCAGCAGTGAGGCAGTGGATGAGCAGTTCTTC CASSEAVDEQFF
TRBJ1-1 . 12 TRBV2 TRBD1 TGTGCCAGCAGGGACAGGGGCCCTGAAGCTTTCTTT CASRDRGPEAFF
TRBJ1-2 . 13 TRBV5-8 . TGTGCCAGCAGCACGAGGACCTGGGGTGGCTACACCTTC CASSTRTWGGYTF
TRBJ2-6 . 18 TRBV29-1 TRBD1 TGCAGCGTTGAAGCCGCGACAGGGGGCTACTCTGGGGCCAACGTCCTGACTTTC CSVEAATGGYSGANVLTF
TRBJ1-1 . 21 TRBV12-2 . TGTGCAAGTCGCTTAAAGCCGCGGGACCGGGACAGGGGAAGGATGGACACTGAAGCTTTCTTT CASRLKPRDRDRGRMDTEAFF
TRBJ2-3 . 16 TRBV11-2 TRBD2 TGTGCCAGCAGCTTACTCCTAGCGGGGGGGCCAGCTACGCAGTATTTT CASSLLLAGGPATQYF
TRBJ1-6 . 15 TRBV7-3 TRBD1 TGTGCCAGCAGCTGGTCGGGACAGTTAAATTCACCCCTCCACTTT CASSWSGQLNSPLHF
TRBJ1-1 . 14 TRBV5-4 TRBD1 TGTGCCAGCAGGTTGACAGGGGGGGGGACTGAAGCTTTCTTT CASRLTGGGTEAFF
TRBJ1-2 . 14 TRBV7-2 . TGTGCCAGCAGCTTAAACCGGGATAACTATGGCTACACCTTC CASSLNRDNYGYTF
TRBJ2-7 . 14 TRBV9 . TGTGCCAGCAGCGCCGACAGGATTTCCTACGAGCAGTACTTC CASSADRISYEQYF
TRBJ1-6 few 16 TRBV4-1 TRBD1 TGCGCCAGCAGCCAGTTGGACAGGGGAAATAATTCACCCCTCCACTTT CASSQLDRGNNSPLHF
TRBJ1-4 . 13 TRBV2 . TGTGCCAGCAGTTTTTTGGCTAATGAAAAACTGTTTTTT CASSFLANEKLFF
TRBJ2-7 . 13 TRBV29-1 . TGCAGCGGTGTGGGGAGGATCGACGACGAGCAGTACTTC CSGVGRIDDEQYF
TRBJ2-7 . 15 TRBV18 TRBD1 TGTGCCAGCTCACCCAACAGGGGAAGCTCCTACGAGCAGTACTTC CASSPNRGSSYEQYF
TRBJ1-6 . 14 TRBV9 . TGTGCCAGCAGCCGGGACGGGAGTAATTCACCCCTCCACTTT CASSRDGSNSPLHF
TRBJ2-1 few 13 TRBV5-1 . TGCGCCAGCCGGGGAAGAGGCGACAATGAGCAGTTCTTC CASRGRGDNEQFF